Following are 24 T cell receptor beta chains from one sample sequenced in a study of blood T cells in healthy people across ages. With a J-beta primer mix and a sample-barcoded 5' primer, a second PCR ran about 6 to 11 cycles. TCRdb re-derived calls from the 5' RACE reads in MiXCR, one entry per CDR3 protein. Of nearly 1 million distinct CDR3 sequences listed, roughly 47% are singletons. The sequencing input was blood. The receptors originated from an older woman in good health.

This clonotype was seen ten or more times. The chain carries TRBV20-1 and TRBJ1-2; 7 nucleotides match TRBD1. The CDR3 extends over 12 amino acids. V lost 4 bases to trimming and J lost 3 bases; unmatched junction nucleotides: 2. Germline values: CDR1 DFQATT, CDR2 SNEGSKA (reference sequence). CDR3 sequence reads: CSATQGDYGYTF. For the CDR3, the DNA is TGCAGTGCTACCCAGGGGGACTATGGCTACACCTTC.

The sample holds a few counts of this clonotype. The chain is built from TRBV5-5 and TRBJ2-1; 9 bases are shared with TRBD2. From germline, CDR1 is SGHKS and CDR2 YYEKEE (reference sequence). The CDR3 spans 15 residues. The ends lost 0 bases at V and 6 bases at J; junction bases unmatched: 4. CDR3 residues: CASSLVLAGFNEQFF. In DNA, the CDR3 is TGTGCCAGCAGCTTGGTGCTAGCGGGATTCAATGAGCAGTTCTTC.

The chain is built from TRBV7-9 and TRBJ2-3; D is undetermined. V was cut by 5 bases and J by 0 bases, with 15 bases left in between. CDR1 is SEHNR, CDR2 FQNEAQ, per germline (reference sequence). This CDR3 is 16 amino acids long. This chain's CDR3 is CASSLLAFTSTDTQYF. Written as DNA, the CDR3 is TGTGCCAGCAGCCTCCTTGCTTTCACTAGCACAGATACGCAGTATTTT.

The genes are TRBV29-1 and TRBJ2-7, with D perhaps TRBD2 (6 bases). This CDR3 has 13 amino acids. Germline V gives CDR1 SQVTM, CDR2 ANQGSEA. Trimming took 4 bases from V and 0 from J, leaving 10 bases between them. The CDR3 here is CSVVLGGSYEQYF. CDR3 DNA sequence: TGCAGCGTTGTTCTGGGGGGCTCCTACGAGCAGTACTTC.

Comment on this clonotype: Compared with germline, one end of the junction differs, possibly owing to a read error. CDR3 protein: CSAQPLPGTQIAYSEQFF. The CDR3 bases are TGCAGTGCGCAGCCACTCCCCGGGACTCAAATCGCCTACAGTGAGCAGTTCTTC. V usage is TRBV20-1 and J usage is TRBJ2-1, with a weak D call TRBD2 (6 bases). Germline CDR1 DFQATT, CDR2 SNEGSKA (reference sequence). The CDR3 consists of 18 residues.

This clonotype has more than one count but fewer than ten. V usage is TRBV27 and J usage is TRBJ2-1, with a weak D call TRBD1 (5 bases). CDR1 is MNHEY, CDR2 SMNVEV, per germline (reference sequence). V was trimmed by 2 bases and J by 0 bases, leaving 11 bases between them. The CDR3 runs 16 residues. CDR3 sequence (DNA): TGTGCCAGCAGTTTAAGGGGTACGAGCTCCTACAATGAGCAGTTCTTC. It is translated as CASSLRGTSSYNEQFF.

The rearrangement uses TRBV20-1 and TRBJ2-3; 7 bases fit TRBD1. The CDR3 runs 12 residues. V lost 5 bases, J lost 1 base, and 0 bases stayed unmatched. Per germline, CDR1 DFQATT and CDR2 SNEGSKA (reference sequence). This CDR3 reads CSAGTGTDTQYF. For the CDR3, the DNA is TGCAGTGCTGGGACAGGCACAGATACGCAGTATTTT.

This clonotype was seen a few times. The chain recombines TRBV12-3 or TRBV12-4 with TRBJ2-2; D gene uncertain. Trimming shortened V by 8 bases and J by 6 bases, and 4 bases separated the two germline ends. The CDR3 totals 10 residues. CDR3 DNA: TGTGCCAGCGGTCCCGGGGAGCTGTTTTTT. Its protein product is CASGPGELFF.

Ten or more counts support this clonotype. V and J are TRBV5-1 and TRBJ2-7; 7 nucleotides agree with TRBD1. This CDR3 is 11 amino acids long. Germline CDR1 SGHRS, CDR2 YFSETQ. Germline trimming cut 8 bases from V and 5 bases from J; bases unmatched to any gene: 4. The CDR3 region is CASSRGNEQYF. The CDR3 bases are TGCGCCAGTAGCAGGGGGAACGAGCAGTACTTC.

The V and J genes are TRBV5-1 and TRBJ2-3; 12 bases are shared with TRBD2. The length of the CDR3 is 16 residues. Germline loops: CDR1 SGHRS, CDR2 YFSETQ. V gave up 3 bases and J gave up 4 bases; unmatched junction bases: 6. CDR3 residues: CASSSSGRGFADTQYF. The CDR3 DNA sequence: TGCGCCAGCAGCTCTAGCGGGAGGGGTTTCGCAGATACGCAGTATTTT.

V is TRBV29-1 and J is TRBJ2-7; D is perhaps TRBD1 (5 bases). The V end was cut by 6 bases, the J end by 3 bases, with 24 bases between. This CDR3 has 16 residues. Per the germline V gene, CDR1 is SQVTM and CDR2 is ANQGSEA. This chain's CDR3 is CSVSGADDSMSYEQYF. The CDR3 coding sequence is TGCAGCGTCTCTGGGGCAGATGATTCAATGAGCTACGAGCAGTACTTC.

The rearrangement joins TRBV18 to TRBJ2-1; 10 bases align to TRBD1. V lost 4 bases, J lost 7 bases, and 16 bases stayed unmatched. This CDR3 has 18 amino acids. Germline assignment: CDR1 KGHSH and CDR2 LQKENI. The CDR3 DNA is TGTGCCAGCTCACAAGAGGTAGCTGGGACAGGGGTTTTGAATGAGCAGTTCTTC. This sequence encodes CASSQEVAGTGVLNEQFF. Variable domain in full (rest from reference TRBV18 and TRBJ2-1): NAGVMQNPRHLVRRRGQEARLRCSPMKGHSHVYWYRQLPEEGLKFMVYLQKENIIDESGMPKERFSAEFPKEGPSILRIQQVVRGDSAAYFCASSQEVAGTGVLNEQFFGPGTRLTVL.

The V and J genes are TRBV5-1 and TRBJ1-4, with 10 bases aligning to TRBD1. CDR1 is SGHRS and CDR2 is YFSETQ in the germline V gene. V shed 1 base, J shed 8 bases, and the junction held 11 bases outside the gene matches. CDR3 length: 17 amino acids. CDR3 protein: CASSLLPPGQGSEKLFF. Here the CDR3 DNA reads TGCGCCAGCAGCTTGCTGCCCCCGGGACAGGGGAGCGAAAAACTGTTTTTT.

As to this clonotype: The missing conserved phenylalanine or tryptophan at the end of this CDR3 makes a read error likely. The chain joins TRBV9 to TRBJ2-1; 11 bases are shared with TRBD2. J lost 4 bases, V lost 0 bases, and 3 bases had no gene match. CDR3 length: 16 amino acids. CDR1 and CDR2 from the germline V gene are SGDLS and YYNGEE. DNA for the CDR3: TGTGCCAGCAGCGTAGCGGTAGCGGGAGGGTACAATGAGCAGTTCTTA. This codes for CASSVAVAGGYNEQFL.

This sequence joins TRBV4-3 and TRBJ1-4, with D possibly being TRBD1 (5 bases). The CDR3 runs 16 residues. Germline CDR1 and CDR2: LGHNA and YSLEER. The V and J ends lost 0 bases and 3 bases respectively, with 11 bases between them. For the CDR3, the DNA is TGCGCCAGCAGCCAAGACGGTGGGGGGGCTAATGAAAAACTGTTTTTT. Protein product: CASSQDGGGANEKLFF.

In this sample, this clonotype turned up a few times. The chain links TRBV20-1 to TRBJ2-7; D remains ambiguous. The CDR3 has 13 residues. The V end lost 1 base, the J end lost 3 bases, and 10 bases lay between the germline ends. CDR1 DFQATT and CDR2 SNEGSKA come from the germline V gene (reference sequence). The CDR3 protein is CSARASLNYEQYF. As DNA, the CDR3 is TGCAGTGCTAGAGCTTCCCTAAACTACGAGCAGTACTTC.

The V and J genes are TRBV28 and TRBJ2-7, with D perhaps matching TRBD2 (5 bases). This CDR3 comprises 14 residues. V lost 7 bases and J lost 3, with 16 bases in between. The germline CDR1 and CDR2 sequences are MDHEN and SYDVKM. The CDR3 bases are TGTGCCAGCAAAATCTCGAGCGGACTCTACGAGCAGTACTTC. It translates to CASKISSGLYEQYF.

This clonotype was observed once. V usage is TRBV12-3 or TRBV12-4 and J usage is TRBJ2-5; perhaps TRBD2 as D (7 bases). The V end was cut by 0 bases, the J end by 11 bases, with 13 bases between. The CDR3 has 13 amino acids. The CDR3 coding sequence is TGTGCCAGCAGTTTAGCAGAAGGGGGGGGGCAGTACTTC. It yields the protein CASSLAEGGGQYF.

This clonotype was seen ten or more times. V usage is TRBV4-3 and J usage is TRBJ2-5, with D unresolved. CDR1 is LGHNA and CDR2 is YSLEER in the germline V gene. V dropped 0 bases and J dropped 6 bases, with 11 bases sitting between them. This CDR3 is 14 amino acids long. For the CDR3, the DNA is TGCGCCAGCAGCCAAGATGGGCAGGCAAAGACCCAGTACTTC. Amino acid sequence: CASSQDGQAKTQYF.

The J gene is TRBJ1-1, the V gene TRBV5-5; D not resolved. The CDR3 is 13 amino acids. V was shortened by 0 bases and J by 4 bases, with 7 bases between the two germline ends. CDR1 is SGHKS and CDR2 is YYEKEE in the germline V gene (reference sequence). The CDR3 reads CASSLGIRTEAFF. The CDR3 bases are TGTGCCAGCAGCTTGGGTATTCGCACTGAAGCTTTCTTT.

This chain joins TRBV12-5 and TRBJ2-3; 9 bases align to TRBD2. J lost 1 base, V lost 1 base, and 0 bases had no gene match. Per the germline V gene, CDR1 is LGHNT and CDR2 is FRNRAP. CDR3 length equals 15 residues. For the CDR3, the DNA is TGTGCTAGTGGTTTGGGGACTAGCGGCACAGATACGCAGTATTTT. Translating it yields CASGLGTSGTDTQYF.

The chain recombines TRBV12-3 or TRBV12-4 with TRBJ1-6, with D uncertain. V was trimmed by 7 bases and J by 7 bases, leaving 20 bases between them. CDR3 length: 16 amino acids. DNA for the CDR3: TGTGCCAGCAATACGGATCGAGGGTTCCCAAATTCACCCCTCCACTTT. Amino acid sequence: CASNTDRGFPNSPLHF.

This clonotype has just a few counts. The chain is built from TRBV14 and TRBJ2-3, with D possibly being TRBD2 (6 bases). The germline V gene has CDR1 SGHDN and CDR2 FVKESK. Trimming removed 5 bases at V and 2 bases at J, with 11 bases between. The CDR3 contains 14 residues. CDR3 bases: TGTGCCAGCAGCTACGGGAGCCTCACAGATACGCAGTATTTT. It specifies CASSYGSLTDTQYF. The full variable domain, rest sourced from reference TRBV14 and TRBJ2-3, is EAGVTQFPSHSVIEKGQTVTLRCDPISGHDNLYWYRRVMGKEIKFLLHFVKESKQDESGMPNNRFLAERTGGTYSTLKVQPAELEDSGVYFCASSYGSLTDTQYFGPGTRLTVL.

This clonotype was detected only a few times. This rearrangement joins TRBV13 to TRBJ2-5; D may be TRBD2 (5 bases). Trimming stripped 0 bases from V and 5 bases from J, with 16 bases between. CDR3 length: 16 residues. CDR1 is PRHDT, CDR2 FYEKMQ, per germline (reference sequence). The CDR3 coding sequence is TGTGCCAGCAGCTTAGGTAACGGACTCCAATCGGAGACCCAGTACTTC. It encodes CASSLGNGLQSETQYF.